The 20 T cell receptor beta chains below all came from one sample that was sequenced in a study of control samples from healthy donors and cancer patients. Profiling relied on immunoSEQ multiplex PCR, and the TCRdb table lists in-frame clones only, not all of them. This sample has approximately 79,000 clones; about 88% occur once, and the top ten carry 5.5% to 7.5%. Material: blood. Receptor source: a middle-aged man in good health.

V usage is TRBV20-1 and J usage is TRBJ2-3; tentative D call: TRBD1 (5 bases). Germline values: CDR1 DFQATT, CDR2 SNEGSKA (reference sequence). This CDR3 region has 14 residues. Trimming took off 3 bases at V and 0 bases at J, with 10 bases between the two ends. In DNA form, the CDR3 reads TGCAGTGCTAGTGGCAGGGCAAGCACAGATACGCAGTATTTT. Encoded protein: CSASGRASTDTQYF.

The genes are TRBV5-6 and TRBJ1-5; D is ambiguous. From germline, CDR1 is SGHDT and CDR2 YYEEEE. The CDR3 is 12 amino acids. V lost 5 bases, J lost 5 bases, and 8 bases lay in between. CDR3 loop: CASRYQDQPQHF. The CDR3 nucleotides read TGTGCCAGCAGGTATCAGGATCAGCCCCAGCATTTT.

The rearrangement joins TRBV7-3 to TRBJ2-2, with 8 bases lining up with TRBD1. J lost 5 bases, V lost 6 bases, and 8 bases had no gene match. This CDR3 spans 15 amino acids. Germline loops: CDR1 SGHTA, CDR2 FQGTGA. The chain's CDR3 is CASSFTGGRTGELFF. CDR3 bases: TGTGCCAGCAGTTTTACAGGGGGTCGAACCGGGGAGCTGTTTTTT.

The V gene is TRBV15, the J gene TRBJ1-4; D might be TRBD1 (5 bases). Trimming left V 1 base short and J 6 bases short, with 12 bases between. Germline loops: CDR1 LNHNV, CDR2 YYDKDF (reference sequence). The CDR3 covers 15 residues. In nucleotides, the CDR3 is TGTGCCACCAGCAGAGCTTCAGGGTCGTATGAAAAACTGTTTTTT. This encodes CATSRASGSYEKLFF.

For this clone: A much larger clone lies one base from this, so it may be a read error. The same CDR3 also results from other DNA sequences found in this sample. The gene calls are TRBV18 and TRBJ1-5, with D maybe TRBD1 (5 bases). Germline V gives CDR1 KGHSH, CDR2 LQKENI. V was clipped by 2 bases and J by 2 bases, with 10 bases between them. The CDR3 contains 15 residues. CDR3 region: CASSPLGDGNQPQHF. DNA for the CDR3: TGTGCCAGCTCACCATTGGGGGATGGCAATCAGCCCCAGCATTTT.

The chain joins TRBV29-1 to TRBJ1-2; D call uncertain. Germline values: CDR1 SQVTM, CDR2 ANQGSEA. The CDR3 covers 10 residues. Trimming stripped 6 bases from V and 6 bases from J, with 8 bases between. CDR3 residues: CSVWWDGYTF. The CDR3 DNA is TGCAGCGTCTGGTGGGATGGCTACACCTTC.

The V call is TRBV29-1, the J call TRBJ2-1; no definite D call. The V and J ends lost 3 bases and 0 bases respectively, with 9 bases between them. The CDR3 contains 14 residues. The V gene's germline CDR1 is SQVTM and CDR2 ANQGSEA. The CDR3, as DNA: TGCAGCGTTGAGGTACCTCGCTCCTACAATGAGCAGTTCTTC. As protein: CSVEVPRSYNEQFF.

The CDR3 nucleotides are TGCGCCAGCAGCCAAGGGGGGGAAAAACTGTTTTTT. As protein: CASSQGGEKLFF. The chain employs TRBV4-3 and TRBJ1-4, with a possible D match to TRBD1 (5 bases). Between the trimmed V and J ends, which lost 1 base and 8 bases, there was a span of 5 bases. This CDR3 contains 12 residues. CDR1 LGHNA and CDR2 YSLEER come from the germline V gene.

This chain connects TRBV30 to TRBJ1-1; 7 bases line up with TRBD1. The trim removed 2 bases at V and 5 bases at J, leaving 5 bases unmatched. Germline CDR1 is GTSNPN and CDR2 is SVGIG (reference sequence). This CDR3 contains 13 residues. In DNA, the CDR3 is TGTGCCTGGAGTACGACAGGGAGGACTGAAGCTTTCTTT. Encoded protein: CAWSTTGRTEAFF.

The chain links TRBV6-5 to TRBJ2-7; possibly TRBD1 for D (6 bases). Germline-derived CDR1 and CDR2 are MNHEY and SVGAGI. The ends were cut back, 5 bases at V and 3 bases at J, with 17 bases in the middle. The CDR3 covers 15 residues. The CDR3 reads CASSQTGWGDYEQYF. The CDR3 DNA reads TGTGCCAGCAGTCAGACAGGTTGGGGCGACTACGAGCAGTACTTC.

The chain is built from TRBV2 and TRBJ2-5; 8 bases fit TRBD2. Germline assignment: CDR1 SNHLY and CDR2 FYNNEI. The CDR3 runs to 14 residues. After removal of 4 bases from V and 6 bases from J, the junction contained 7 bases not matched to a gene. The CDR3 region is CASSGQGTRKTQYF. The DNA of the CDR3 is TGTGCCAGCAGTGGGCAGGGGACTAGGAAGACCCAGTACTTC. The complete variable domain, with remaining parts taken from reference TRBV2 and TRBJ2-5, reads EPEVTQTPSHQVTQMGQEVILRCVPISNHLYFYWYRQILGQKVEFLVSFYNNEISEKSEIFDDQFSVERPDGSNFTLKIRSTKLEDSAMYFCASSGQGTRKTQYFGPGTRLLVL.

The J gene is TRBJ1-1, the V gene TRBV7-2; the match to TRBD1 covers 8 bases. With 2 bases clipped from V and 8 bases from J, the junction kept 7 bases outside the gene matches. The CDR3 covers 14 residues. From germline, CDR1 is SGHTA and CDR2 FQGNSA. The CDR3, as DNA: TGTGCCAGCAGCTTACAGGGGGCCTTTTTGGAAGCTTTCTTT. Protein product: CASSLQGAFLEAFF.

The rearrangement joins TRBV21-1 to TRBJ1-1; TRBD1 is taken as the D call from the table, unchecked against the DNA. TRBV21-1 is recorded as a pseudogene. CDR3 length equals 15 residues. DNA of the CDR3: TGTGCCAGCAGCAAAGCTGGGGGCGGGAACACTGAAGCTTTCTTT. Protein product: CASSKAGGGNTEAFF.

J is TRBJ1-2 and V is TRBV12-3 or TRBV12-4; D is ambiguous. The CDR3 sequence is 13 residues long. The V end lost 5 bases, the J end lost 6 bases, and 13 bases lay between the germline ends. The CDR3 spells CASSPPRGDGYTF. CDR3 bases: TGTGCCAGCAGTCCCCCCCGCGGGGATGGCTACACCTTC.

V usage is TRBV12-3 or TRBV12-4 and J usage is TRBJ1-2; TRBD1 is a possible D gene (6 bases). V was trimmed by 3 bases and J by 7 bases, leaving 9 bases between them. The CDR3 totals 12 residues. The CDR3 reads CASSFWGAGYTF. The CDR3 DNA sequence: TGTGCCAGCAGTTTTTGGGGGGCTGGCTACACCTTC.

This rearrangement joins TRBV9 to TRBJ2-1; tentatively, D is TRBD1 or TRBD2 (5 bases each). V was shortened by 0 bases and J by 0 bases, with 19 bases between the two germline ends. The CDR3 has 19 amino acids. Germline V lookup: CDR1 SGDLS, CDR2 YYNGEE. This CDR3 is CASSVASGRATSSYNEQFF. Written as DNA, the CDR3 is TGTGCCAGCAGCGTAGCTTCGGGACGGGCCACGAGCTCCTACAATGAGCAGTTCTTC. Based on the CDR3 plus reference TRBV9 and TRBJ2-1, the full variable domain is DSGVTQTPKHLITATGQRVTLRCSPRSGDLSVYWYQQSLDQGLQFLIQYYNGEERAKGNILERFSAQQFPDLHSELNLSSLELGDSALYFCASSVASGRATSSYNEQFFGPGTRLTVL.

This sequence joins TRBV2 and TRBJ1-6; no clear D. Germline V CDR1 and CDR2: SNHLY, FYNNEI. The V and J ends lost 7 bases and 5 bases respectively, with 21 bases between them. The CDR3 is 17 amino acids. The CDR3 spells CASTPTARPGNNSPLHF. The CDR3 DNA is TGTGCCAGCACCCCAACGGCGAGACCCGGGAATAATTCACCCCTCCACTTT.

This chain joins TRBV30 and TRBJ1-6; TRBD1 might be the D (5 bases). Per germline, CDR1 GTSNPN and CDR2 SVGIG (reference sequence). This CDR3 has 16 amino acids. Between the trimmed V and J ends, which lost 2 bases and 8 bases, there was a span of 19 bases. DNA for the CDR3: TGTGCCTGGAGTTTACGGCTCGGGGGAATTGATTCACCCCTCCACTTT. Translation gives CAWSLRLGGIDSPLHF.

This clone was counted between two and nine times. The genes are TRBV5-4 and TRBJ2-7; TRBD1 matches 9 bases. The CDR3 runs 14 residues. CDR1 is SGHNT and CDR2 is YYREEE in the germline V gene (reference sequence). V lost 0 bases to trimming and J lost 5 bases; unmatched junction nucleotides: 3. In DNA form, the CDR3 reads TGTGCCAGCAGCTTGGGGGACAGGGCCCACGAGCAGTACTTC. Its translation is CASSLGDRAHEQYF.

This chain joins TRBV6-2 or TRBV6-3 and TRBJ2-7; tentatively, D is TRBD2 (6 bases). This CDR3 is built from 16 residues. CDR1 is MNHEY, CDR2 SVGEGT, per germline. The V end lost 6 bases, the J end lost 2 bases, and 20 bases lay between the germline ends. CDR3 loop: CASSWRGTGNTYEQYF. The CDR3 coding sequence is TGTGCCAGCAGCTGGCGAGGGACTGGAAACACCTACGAGCAGTACTTC.